This T cell receptor beta chain was found in a study of blood T cell repertoires in COVID-19. About the study: There were acute and convalescent COVID-19 samples, and they came from the United States, Italy and Spain.

In the authors' methods: How many nucleated cells were present was estimated from reference gene primer amplification. Produced via immunoSEQ multiplex PCR; TCRdb's table is partial and in-frame only. The V and J calls and clone size were taken over from that table, and D and trimming were inferred from the DNA. The sample comprises 75,000 to 85,000 clones, roughly 84% of which are singletons, and around 9.9% rests with the top ten. The sequenced sample was peripheral blood. The sequence was collected from a man between 60 and 75 years old with COVID-19, enrolled during active disease.

CDR3 sequence: CASSQDAETEAFF. CDR3 nucleotide sequence: TGCGCCAGCAGCCAAGACGCGGAGACTGAAGCTTTCTTT. The chain links TRBV4-1 to TRBJ1-1; D gene unclear. This CDR3 is 13 amino acids long. The V gene's germline CDR1 is MGHRA and CDR2 YSYEKL. V was trimmed by 0 bases and J by 5 bases, leaving 7 bases between them.